The T cell receptor (beta chain) described here comes from a study of cytomegalovirus exposure and HLA in healthy donors. For the study at large: A later analysis reported the 120 validation repertoires used the same platform as the 666 first-cohort repertoires. Study results and caveats: It was about 180 TCR beta chains that were listed as cytomegalovirus-associated.

V was clipped by 4 bases and J by 4 bases; unmatched bases: 6. The CDR3 spans 16 residues. Germline CDR1 and CDR2: SGHVT and SQSDAQ. Only in-frame clones appear in the TCRdb table, and some are missing; sequencing was by immunoSEQ multiplex PCR. The sample holds 130,000 or so clones; roughly 90% are singletons and the top ten take 1.5% to 2%. In this sample, this clone turned up once. What it recognizes is unknown. The source is a woman aged 18-29 years in good health and CMV-seronegative. The sequencing input was PBMCs. The J gene is TRBJ2-3, the V gene TRBV7-4; 12 bases align to TRBD2. The CDR3, as DNA: TGTGCCAGCAGCTCGTCTAGCGGGAGGGCCGCAGATACGCAGTATTTT. Protein sequence: CASSSSSGRAADTQYF.